The following is a TCR beta chain sequence with its context. Antigen unknown. The assay was immunoSEQ multiplex PCR, and TCRdb's table has in-frame clones only and misses some. The sample carries tens of thousands of clones, under 95% recorded once. The CDR3 covers 16 residues. V was trimmed by 2 bases and J by 1 base, leaving 12 bases between them. Germline-derived CDR1 and CDR2 are MNHEY and SVGAGI. These data originate in a study of OX40 agonist ivuxolimab in advanced cancers. Across the study: Participants, approximately 80% male, averaged approximately 56 years of age, ranging from about 23 to 90. Partial responses were achieved by three patients, one with hepatocellular carcinoma and two with cutaneous melanoma.

Study-wide points: Which antigen the expanded peripheral T cells recognized is unknown. On average, a greater number of expanded clones characterised CD8+ T cells relative to CD4+.

The genes are TRBV6-5 and TRBJ1-5, with no clear D. The source of this sequence is an adult with an advanced solid tumor such as melanoma, head and neck, liver or kidney cancer. The specimen was CD4+ or CD8+ T cells sorted from blood, collected in a trial of the OX40 agonist ivuxolimab. The CDR3 DNA reads TGTGCCAGCAGTTACCCCGCAACTAAGAGCAATCAGCCCCAGCATTTT. Its translation is CASSYPATKSNQPQHF.